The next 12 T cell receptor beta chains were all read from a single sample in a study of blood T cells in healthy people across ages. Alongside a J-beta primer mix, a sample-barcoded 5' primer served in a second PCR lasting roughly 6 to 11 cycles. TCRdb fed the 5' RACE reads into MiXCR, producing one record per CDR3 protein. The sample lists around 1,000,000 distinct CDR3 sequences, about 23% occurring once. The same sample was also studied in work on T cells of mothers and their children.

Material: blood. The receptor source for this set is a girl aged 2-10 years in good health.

The CDR3 reads CASSPGAKNIQYF. DNA of the CDR3: TGTGCCAGCAGTCCAGGGGCCAAAAACATTCAGTACTTC. The gene calls are TRBV12-3 or TRBV12-4 and TRBJ2-4, with a weak D call TRBD1 (5 bases). This CDR3 is built from 13 residues. V was shortened by 5 bases and J by 1 base, with 6 bases between the two germline ends.

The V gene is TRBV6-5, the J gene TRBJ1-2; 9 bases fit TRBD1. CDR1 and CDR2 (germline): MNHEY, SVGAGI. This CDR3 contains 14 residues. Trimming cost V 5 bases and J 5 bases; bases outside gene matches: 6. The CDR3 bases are TGTGCCAGCAGTCCTACAGGGGGCTGGTATGGCTACACCTTC. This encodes CASSPTGGWYGYTF.

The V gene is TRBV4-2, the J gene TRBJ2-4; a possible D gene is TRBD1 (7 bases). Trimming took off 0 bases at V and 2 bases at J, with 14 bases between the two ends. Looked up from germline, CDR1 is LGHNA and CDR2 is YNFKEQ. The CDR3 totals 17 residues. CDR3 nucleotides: TGTGCCAGCAGCCAAGAGGGAGGCAGGGGGTCCAAAAACATTCAGTACTTC. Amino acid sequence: CASSQEGGRGSKNIQYF.

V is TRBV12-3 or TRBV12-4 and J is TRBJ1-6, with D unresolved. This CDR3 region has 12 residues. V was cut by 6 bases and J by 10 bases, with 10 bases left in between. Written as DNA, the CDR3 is TGTGCCAGCAGCATAACAGTCTCACCCCTCCACTTT. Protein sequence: CASSITVSPLHF.

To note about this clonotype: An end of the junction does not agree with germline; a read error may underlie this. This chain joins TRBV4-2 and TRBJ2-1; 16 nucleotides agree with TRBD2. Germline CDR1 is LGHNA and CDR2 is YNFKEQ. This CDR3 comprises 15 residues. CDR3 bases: TGTGCCAGCAGCGGACCCGGGACTAGCGGGGGGGATACCTACTTC. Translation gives CASSGPGTSGGDTYF.

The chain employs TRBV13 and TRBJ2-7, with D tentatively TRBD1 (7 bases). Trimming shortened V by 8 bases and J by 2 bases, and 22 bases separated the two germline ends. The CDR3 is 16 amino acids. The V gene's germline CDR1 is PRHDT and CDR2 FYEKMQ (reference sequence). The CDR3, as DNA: TGTGCCAGCTCCCAGGAGGGGGCGAAGGGAGCCTACGAGCAGTACTTC. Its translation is CASSQEGAKGAYEQYF.

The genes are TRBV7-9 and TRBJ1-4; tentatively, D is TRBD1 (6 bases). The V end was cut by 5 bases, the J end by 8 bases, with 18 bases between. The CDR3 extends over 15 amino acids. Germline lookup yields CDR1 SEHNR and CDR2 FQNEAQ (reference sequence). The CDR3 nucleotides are TGTGCCAGCAGCAGAGGGGGGACCCTTGAGGAAAAACTGTTTTTT. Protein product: CASSRGGTLEEKLFF.

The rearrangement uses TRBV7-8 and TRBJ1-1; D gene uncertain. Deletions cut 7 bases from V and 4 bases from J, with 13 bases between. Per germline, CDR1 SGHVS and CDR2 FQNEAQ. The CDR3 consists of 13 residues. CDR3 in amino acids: CASIPGASTEAFF. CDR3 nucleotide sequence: TGTGCCAGCATCCCGGGTGCGAGCACTGAAGCTTTCTTT.

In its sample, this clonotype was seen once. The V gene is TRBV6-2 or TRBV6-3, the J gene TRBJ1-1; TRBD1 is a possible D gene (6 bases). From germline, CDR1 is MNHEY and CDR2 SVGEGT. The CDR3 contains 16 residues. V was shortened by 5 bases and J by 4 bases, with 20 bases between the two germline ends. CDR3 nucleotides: TGTGCCAGCAGTCGGGGGCTGACAGGCGGGGCCACTGAAGCTTTCTTT. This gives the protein CASSRGLTGGATEAFF.

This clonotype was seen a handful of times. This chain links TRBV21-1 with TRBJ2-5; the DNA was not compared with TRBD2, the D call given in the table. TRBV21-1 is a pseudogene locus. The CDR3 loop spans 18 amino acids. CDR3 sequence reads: CASSKGPQLWQAQETQYF. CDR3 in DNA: TGTGCCAGCAGCAAGGGGCCCCAACTCTGGCAGGCCCAAGAGACCCAGTACTTC.

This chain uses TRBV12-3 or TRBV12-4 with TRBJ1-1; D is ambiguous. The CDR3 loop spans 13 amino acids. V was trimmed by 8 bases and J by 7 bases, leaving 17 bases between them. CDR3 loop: CASRPINYDEAFF. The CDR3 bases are TGTGCCAGCCGACCTATAAATTACGATGAAGCTTTCTTT.

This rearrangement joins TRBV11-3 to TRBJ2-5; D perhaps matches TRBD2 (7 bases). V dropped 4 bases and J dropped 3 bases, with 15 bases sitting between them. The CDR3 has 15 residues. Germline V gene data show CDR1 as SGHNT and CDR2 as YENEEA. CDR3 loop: CASSSGGRGEETQYF. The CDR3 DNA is TGTGCCAGCAGCTCGGGGGGCAGGGGCGAAGAGACCCAGTACTTC.